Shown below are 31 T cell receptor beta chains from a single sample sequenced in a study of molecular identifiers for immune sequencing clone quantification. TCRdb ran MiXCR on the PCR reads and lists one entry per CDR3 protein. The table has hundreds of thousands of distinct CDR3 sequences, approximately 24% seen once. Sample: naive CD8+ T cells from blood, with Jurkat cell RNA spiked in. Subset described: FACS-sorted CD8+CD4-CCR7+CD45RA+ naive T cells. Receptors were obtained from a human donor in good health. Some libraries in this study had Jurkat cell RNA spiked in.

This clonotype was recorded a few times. This CDR3 reads CASSFISQNTEAFF. The CDR3 nucleotides read TGTGCCAGCAGCTTTATCAGCCAGAACACTGAAGCTTTCTTT. The rearrangement links TRBV13 to TRBJ1-1; unclear D gene. V was clipped by 3 bases and J by 1 base, with 9 bases between them. Germline V gene sequence: CDR1 PRHDT, CDR2 FYEKMQ (reference sequence). The CDR3 is made up of 14 amino acids.

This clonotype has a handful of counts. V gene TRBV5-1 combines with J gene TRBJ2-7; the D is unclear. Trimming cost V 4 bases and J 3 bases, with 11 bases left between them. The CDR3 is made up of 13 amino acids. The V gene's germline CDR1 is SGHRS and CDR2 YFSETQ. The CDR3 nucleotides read TGCGCCAGCAGCCAACACTCCGTCTACGAGCAGTACTTC. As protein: CASSQHSVYEQYF. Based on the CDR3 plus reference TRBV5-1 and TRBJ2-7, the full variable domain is KAGVTQTPRYLIKTRGQQVTLSCSPISGHRSVSWYQQTPGQGLQFLFEYFSETQRNKGNFPGRFSGRQFSNSRSEMNVSTLELGDSALYLCASSQHSVYEQYFGPGTRLTVT.

CDR3 DNA sequence: TGTGCCAGCAGTCAATTAACCAGGGGGCAGAGCTACACCTTC. Translated, it gives CASSQLTRGQSYTF. The chain joins TRBV12-3 or TRBV12-4 to TRBJ1-2; 8 bases align to TRBD1. With 5 bases clipped from V and 9 bases from J, the junction kept 11 bases outside the gene matches. The CDR3 is 14 amino acids.

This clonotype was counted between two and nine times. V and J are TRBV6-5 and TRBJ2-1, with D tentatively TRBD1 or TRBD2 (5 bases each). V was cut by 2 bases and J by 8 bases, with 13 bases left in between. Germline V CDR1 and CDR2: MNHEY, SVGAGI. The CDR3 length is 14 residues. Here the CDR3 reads CASSYMGPRDEQFF. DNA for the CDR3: TGTGCCAGCAGTTACATGGGGCCGCGGGATGAGCAGTTCTTC.

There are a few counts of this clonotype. CDR3 nucleotides: TGTGCCAGCAGTTCACCCTCCCTAGCGGGAGGTAACTACGAGCAGTACTTC. Encoded protein: CASSSPSLAGGNYEQYF. The chain joins TRBV27 to TRBJ2-7; TRBD2 aligns across 11 bases. Looked up from germline, CDR1 is MNHEY and CDR2 is SMNVEV (reference sequence). After removal of 4 bases from V and 3 bases from J, the junction contained 11 bases not matched to a gene. CDR3 length: 17 residues.

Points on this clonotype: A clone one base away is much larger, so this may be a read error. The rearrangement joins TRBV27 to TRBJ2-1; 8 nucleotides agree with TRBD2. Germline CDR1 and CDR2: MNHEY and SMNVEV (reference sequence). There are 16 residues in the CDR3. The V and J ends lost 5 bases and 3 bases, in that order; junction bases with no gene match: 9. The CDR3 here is CASSQGRAGVYNEQFF. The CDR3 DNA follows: TGTGCCAGCAGTCAGGGACGAGCGGGGGTCTACAATGAGCAGTTCTTC.

The DNA for the CDR3 is TGTGCCAGCAGCCAAGAAGAGCGGGGATACACAGATACGCAGTATTTT. This gives the protein CASSQEERGYTDTQYF. The V and J genes are TRBV4-2 and TRBJ2-3; TRBD2 matches at 7 bases. The CDR3 extends over 16 amino acids. The germline V gene encodes CDR1 LGHNA and CDR2 YNFKEQ. The junction had 5 bases not matched to a gene; V was cut back by 0 bases and J by 2 bases.

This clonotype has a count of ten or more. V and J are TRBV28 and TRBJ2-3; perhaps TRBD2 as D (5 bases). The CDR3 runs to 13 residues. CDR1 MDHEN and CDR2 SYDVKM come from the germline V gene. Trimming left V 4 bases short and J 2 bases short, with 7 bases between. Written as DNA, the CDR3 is TGTGCCAGCAGTTCGGACTTCACAGATACGCAGTATTTT. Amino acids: CASSSDFTDTQYF.

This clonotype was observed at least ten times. CDR3 DNA sequence: TGTGCCAGCAGCGTGTCTCTCTCCTACGAGCAGTACTTC. Encoded protein: CASSVSLSYEQYF. The chain couples TRBV7-6 to TRBJ2-7; D call uncertain. V was trimmed by 5 bases and J by 0 bases, leaving 8 bases between them. The CDR3 has 13 residues. Germline lookup yields CDR1 SGHVS and CDR2 FNYEAQ.

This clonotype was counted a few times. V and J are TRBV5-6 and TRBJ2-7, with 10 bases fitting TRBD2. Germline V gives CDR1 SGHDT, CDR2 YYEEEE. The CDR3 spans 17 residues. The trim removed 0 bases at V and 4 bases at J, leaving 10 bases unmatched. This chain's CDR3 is CASSLGSLAGVEYEQYF. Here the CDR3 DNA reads TGTGCCAGCAGCTTGGGTAGCCTAGCGGGAGTAGAGTACGAGCAGTACTTC.

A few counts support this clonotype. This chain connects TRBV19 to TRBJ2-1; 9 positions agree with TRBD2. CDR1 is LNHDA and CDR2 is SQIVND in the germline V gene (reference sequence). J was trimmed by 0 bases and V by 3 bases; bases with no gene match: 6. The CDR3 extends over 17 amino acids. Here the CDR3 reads CASSIPSGISSYNEQFF. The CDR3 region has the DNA TGTGCCAGTAGTATTCCTAGCGGGATCAGCTCCTACAATGAGCAGTTCTTC.

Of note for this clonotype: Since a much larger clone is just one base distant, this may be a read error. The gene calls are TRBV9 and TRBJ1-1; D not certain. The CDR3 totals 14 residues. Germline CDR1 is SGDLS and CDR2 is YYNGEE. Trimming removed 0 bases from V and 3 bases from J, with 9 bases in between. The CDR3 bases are TGTGCCAGCAGCGTAGACAGAGTGCACACTGAAGCTTTCTTT. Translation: CASSVDRVHTEAFF.

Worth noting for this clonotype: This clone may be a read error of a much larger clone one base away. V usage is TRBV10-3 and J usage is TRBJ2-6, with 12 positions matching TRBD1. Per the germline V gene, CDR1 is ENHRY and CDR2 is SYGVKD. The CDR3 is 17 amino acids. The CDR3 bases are TGTGCCATCAGTATGGGACAGGGGGCTTATGGGGCCGACGTCCTGACTTTC. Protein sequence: CAISMGQGAYGADVLTF.

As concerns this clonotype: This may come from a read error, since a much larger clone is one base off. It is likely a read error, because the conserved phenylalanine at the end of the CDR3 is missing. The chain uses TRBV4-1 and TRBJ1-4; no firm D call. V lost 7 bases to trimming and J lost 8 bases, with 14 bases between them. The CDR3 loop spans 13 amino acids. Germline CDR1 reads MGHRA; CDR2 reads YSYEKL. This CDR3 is CASMEADGEKLFS. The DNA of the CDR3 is TGCGCCAGCATGGAGGCCGATGGGGAAAAACTGTTTTCT.

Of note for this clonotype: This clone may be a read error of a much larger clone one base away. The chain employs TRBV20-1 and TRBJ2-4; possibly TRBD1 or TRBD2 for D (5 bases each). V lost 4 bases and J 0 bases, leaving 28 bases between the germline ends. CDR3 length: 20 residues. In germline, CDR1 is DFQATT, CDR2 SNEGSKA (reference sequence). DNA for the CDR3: TGCAGTGCTAACTACCCTGGGACGACGACTAACTTATTAGCCAAAAACATTCAGTACTTC. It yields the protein CSANYPGTTTNLLAKNIQYF.

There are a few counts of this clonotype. The CDR3 nucleotides read TGCGCCAGCAGCCAAGATACAGGGAGAACGGCCTACGAGCAGTACTTC. Protein sequence: CASSQDTGRTAYEQYF. The rearrangement links TRBV4-3 to TRBJ2-7, with D maybe TRBD1 (6 bases). CDR3 size: 16 residues. V lost 0 bases to trimming and J lost 2 bases, with 14 bases between them. Germline CDR1 reads LGHNA; CDR2 reads YSLEER.

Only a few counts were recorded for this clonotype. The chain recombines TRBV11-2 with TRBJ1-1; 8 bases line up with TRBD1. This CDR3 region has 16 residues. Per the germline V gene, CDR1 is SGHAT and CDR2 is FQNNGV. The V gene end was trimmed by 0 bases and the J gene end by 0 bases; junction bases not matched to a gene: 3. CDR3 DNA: TGTGCCAGCAGCTTAGACAGGGGGCGCTTGAACACTGAAGCTTTCTTT. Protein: CASSLDRGRLNTEAFF.

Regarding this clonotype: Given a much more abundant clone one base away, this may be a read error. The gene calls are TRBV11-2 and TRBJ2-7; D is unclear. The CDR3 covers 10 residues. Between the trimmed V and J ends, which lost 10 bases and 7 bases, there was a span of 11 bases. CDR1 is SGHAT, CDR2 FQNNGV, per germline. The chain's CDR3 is CATQGNEQYF. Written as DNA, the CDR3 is TGTGCCACCCAAGGGAATGAGCAGTACTTC.

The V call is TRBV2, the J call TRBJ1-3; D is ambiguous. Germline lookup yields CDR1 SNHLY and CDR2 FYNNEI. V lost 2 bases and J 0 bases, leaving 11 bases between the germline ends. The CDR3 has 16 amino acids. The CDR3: CASSESGDSSGNTIYF. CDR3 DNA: TGTGCCAGCAGTGAAAGTGGCGATAGCTCTGGAAACACCATATATTTT.

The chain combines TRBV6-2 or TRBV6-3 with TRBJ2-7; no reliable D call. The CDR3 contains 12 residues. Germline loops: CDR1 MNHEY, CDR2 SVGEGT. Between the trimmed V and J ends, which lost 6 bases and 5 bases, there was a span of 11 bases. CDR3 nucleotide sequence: TGTGCCAGCAGCCATGGCCTTCACGAGCAGTACTTC. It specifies CASSHGLHEQYF.

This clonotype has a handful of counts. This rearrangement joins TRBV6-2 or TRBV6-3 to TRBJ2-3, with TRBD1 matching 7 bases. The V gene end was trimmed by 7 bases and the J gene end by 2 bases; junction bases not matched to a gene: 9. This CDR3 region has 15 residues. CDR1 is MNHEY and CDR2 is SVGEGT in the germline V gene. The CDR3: CASTAWGQNTDTQYF. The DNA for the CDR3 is TGTGCCAGCACCGCCTGGGGACAGAACACAGATACGCAGTATTTT.

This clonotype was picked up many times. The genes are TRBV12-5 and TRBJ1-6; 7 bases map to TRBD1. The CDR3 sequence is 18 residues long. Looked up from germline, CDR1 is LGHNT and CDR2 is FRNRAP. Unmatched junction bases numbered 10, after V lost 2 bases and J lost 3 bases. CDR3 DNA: TGTGCTAGTGGTTTGTACCCCGGGACAGCCAACTATAATTCACCCCTCCACTTT. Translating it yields CASGLYPGTANYNSPLHF.

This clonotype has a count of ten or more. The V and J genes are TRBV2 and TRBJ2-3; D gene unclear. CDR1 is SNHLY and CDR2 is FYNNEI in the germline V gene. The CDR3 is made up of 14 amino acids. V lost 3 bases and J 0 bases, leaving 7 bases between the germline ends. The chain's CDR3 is CASSDGSSTDTQYF. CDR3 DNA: TGTGCCAGCAGTGATGGATCTAGCACAGATACGCAGTATTTT.

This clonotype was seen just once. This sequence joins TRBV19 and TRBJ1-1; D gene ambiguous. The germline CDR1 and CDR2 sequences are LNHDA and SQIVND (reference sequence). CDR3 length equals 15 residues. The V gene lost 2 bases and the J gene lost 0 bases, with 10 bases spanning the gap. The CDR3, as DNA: TGTGCCAGTAGTATAACACCCTTCATGAACACTGAAGCTTTCTTT. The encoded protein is CASSITPFMNTEAFF.

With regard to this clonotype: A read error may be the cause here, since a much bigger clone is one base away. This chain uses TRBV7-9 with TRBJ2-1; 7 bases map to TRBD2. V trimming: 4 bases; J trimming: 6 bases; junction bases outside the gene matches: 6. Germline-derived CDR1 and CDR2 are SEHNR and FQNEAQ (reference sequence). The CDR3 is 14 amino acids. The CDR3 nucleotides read TGTGCCAGCAGCTCCATGCCTAGCGGCAATGAGCAGTTCTTC. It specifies CASSSMPSGNEQFF.

The chain's CDR3 is CASSPDGGVYNEQFF. Here the CDR3 DNA reads TGCGCCAGCAGTCCGGACGGTGGAGTCTACAATGAGCAGTTCTTC. The rearrangement uses TRBV4-1 and TRBJ2-1; D remains unclear. This CDR3 spans 15 amino acids. Germline V lookup: CDR1 MGHRA, CDR2 YSYEKL. The V end was cut by 6 bases, the J end by 3 bases, with 15 bases between.

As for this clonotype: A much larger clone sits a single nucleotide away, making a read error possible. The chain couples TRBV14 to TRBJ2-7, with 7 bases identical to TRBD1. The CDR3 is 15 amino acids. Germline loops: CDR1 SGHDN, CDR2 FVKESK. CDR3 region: CASIQDIQGAYEQYF. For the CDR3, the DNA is TGTGCCAGCATCCAAGATATTCAGGGGGCCTACGAGCAGTACTTC. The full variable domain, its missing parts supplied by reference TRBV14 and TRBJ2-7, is EAGVTQFPSHSVIEKGQTVTLRCDPISGHDNLYWYRRVMGKEIKFLLHFVKESKQDESGMPNNRFLAERTGGTYSTLKVQPAELEDSGVYFCASIQDIQGAYEQYFGPGTRLTVT.

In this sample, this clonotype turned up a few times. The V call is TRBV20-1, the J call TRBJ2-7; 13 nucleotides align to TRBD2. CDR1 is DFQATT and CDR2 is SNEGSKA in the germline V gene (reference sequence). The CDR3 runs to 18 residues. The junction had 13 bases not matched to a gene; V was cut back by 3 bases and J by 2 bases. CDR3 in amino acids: CSARGGGTSGIGPYEQYF. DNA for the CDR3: TGCAGTGCTAGGGGAGGGGGGACTAGCGGGATTGGTCCCTACGAGCAGTACTTC.

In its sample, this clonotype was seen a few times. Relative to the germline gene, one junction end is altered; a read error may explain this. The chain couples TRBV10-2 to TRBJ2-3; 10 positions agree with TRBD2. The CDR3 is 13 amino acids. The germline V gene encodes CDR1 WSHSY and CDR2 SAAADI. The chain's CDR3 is CATIAGGADAQYF. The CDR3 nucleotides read TGCGCCACCATAGCGGGAGGTGCAGATGCGCAGTATTTT.

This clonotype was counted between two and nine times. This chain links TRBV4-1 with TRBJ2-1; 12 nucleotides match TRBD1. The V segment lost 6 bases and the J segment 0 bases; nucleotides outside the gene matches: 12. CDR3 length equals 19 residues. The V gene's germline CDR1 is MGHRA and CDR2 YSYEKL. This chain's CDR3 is CASREIGTGGKRSYNEQFF. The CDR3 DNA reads TGCGCCAGCAGGGAGATCGGGACAGGGGGCAAACGCTCCTACAATGAGCAGTTCTTC.

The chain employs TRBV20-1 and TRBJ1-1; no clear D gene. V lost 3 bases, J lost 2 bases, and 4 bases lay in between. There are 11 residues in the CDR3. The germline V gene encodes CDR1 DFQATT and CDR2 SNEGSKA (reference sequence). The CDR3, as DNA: TGCAGTGCTAGTGTAAACACTGAAGCTTTCTTT. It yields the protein CSASVNTEAFF.